This T cell receptor beta chain comes out of a study of T-cell reconstitution after alpha-beta-depleted transplantation in children. Study-level results: T-cell counts and diversity at one year following transplant were attributed mainly to newly produced T cells. There were some patients whose high TCRbeta diversity at day 60 came from surviving recipient T cells and thymic progenitors. Reportedly, roughly two months post-transplant, alpha-beta T cells arose from several hundred expanded graft clones.

Molecular barcoding with unique molecular identifiers was used for the TCRbeta library. TCRdb fed the PCR reads into MiXCR, producing one record per CDR3 protein. The sample lists 400,000 to 450,000 distinct CDR3 sequences, roughly 44% occurring once. The V and J ends lost 1 base and 0 bases respectively, with 10 bases between them. The CDR3 totals 14 residues. From germline, CDR1 is DFQATT and CDR2 SNEGSKA (reference sequence). To note about this clonotype: Its specificity is not known.

The sequences come from PBMCs, collected before TCRalphabeta/CD19-depleted stem cell transplant. This chain joins TRBV20-1 and TRBJ2-7; D gene ambiguous. The TCR comes from a girl between 2 and 10 years old with aplastic anemia, due to receive a stem cell transplant. CDR3 coding DNA: TGCAGTGCTAGAGCGGACCCCCACTCCTACGAGCAGTACTTC. Its protein is CSARADPHSYEQYF.